A selection of T cell receptor beta chains follows, all from one sample in a study of blood T cell repertoires in COVID-19. Libraries were prepared by immunoSEQ multiplex PCR; TCRdb keeps only in-frame clonotypes and omits some of them. Here the sample spans approximately 140,000 clones, approximately 86% being singletons. Sequenced: PBMCs or T cells enriched from blood (not recorded which). Source of these receptors: a woman in her forties or fifties who had recovered from COVID-19. CDR3s include the opening cysteine and the closing phenylalanine or tryptophan. D genes are given only for firm matches. Clone size is shown for a subset of rows, as once, few, many or a class of expanded clone.

j_call v_call clone_size d_call cdr3_nt cdr3_aa
TRBJ2-7 TRBV27 once TRBD1 TGTGCCAGCAGTTTGACAGGGGGCATGTACGAGCAGTACTTC CASSLTGGMYEQYF
TRBJ1-2 TRBV3-1/TRBV3-2 NA NA TGTGCCAGCAGCCAAGAAGTTGGTTTCAGCTATGGCTACACCTTC CASSQEVGFSYGYTF
TRBJ2-4 TRBV5-8 NA NA TGTGCCAGCAGCTTGGGCCGGACAGCCAAACTAGCCAAAAACATTCAGTACTTC CASSLGRTAKLAKNIQYF
TRBJ2-1 TRBV5-1 NA NA TGCGCCAGCAGGGGGGGCTACAATGAGCAGTTCTTC CASRGGYNEQFF
TRBJ1-6 TRBV30 NA TRBD1 TGTGCCAGGGGACAGGGATACAATTCACCCCTCCACTTT CARGQGYNSPLHF
TRBJ2-3 TRBV19 NA TRBD1 TGTGCCAGTAGTTTGCAGGGGGCATGGGATACGCAGTATTTT CASSLQGAWDTQYF
TRBJ1-2 TRBV2 NA TRBD1 TGTGCCAGCAGCTTGACCCAGGGGGCAAGAGGGGTGTACGGCTACACCTTC CASSLTQGARGVYGYTF
TRBJ2-3 TRBV7-9 NA TRBD1 TGTGCCAGCAAGAGAACAGGGGCAGTAGGAGATACGCAGTATTTT CASKRTGAVGDTQYF
TRBJ2-7 TRBV11-3 few NA TGTGCCAGCAGCTTGAGGGGGTCGGCCTACGAGCAGTACTTC CASSLRGSAYEQYF
TRBJ1-5 TRBV7-3 NA NA TGTGCCAGCAGCTCAGGGAGCAATCAGCCCCAGCATTTT CASSSGSNQPQHF
TRBJ1-2 TRBV13 NA TRBD1 TGTGCCAGCAGCTTGAACAGGGGACGCTCCTATGGCTACACCTTC CASSLNRGRSYGYTF
TRBJ2-3 TRBV9 NA NA TGTGCCAGCAGCGCGCAGGGAACAGATACGCAGTATTTT CASSAQGTDTQYF
TRBJ1-6 TRBV5-4 few NA TGTGCCAGCAGCGGGGCGGGGGAGCTCCCCCGCTTT CASSGAGELPRF